Following are 21 T cell receptor beta chains from one sample sequenced in a study. A single record per CDR3 protein comes from TCRdb applying MiXCR to the 5' RACE reads. The table records more than 4,500 distinct CDR3 sequences, around 56% of them present only once. Source material: naive CD4+ T cells sorted from blood. Subset: naive CD4+ T cells, CD4+CD45RA+CD25-. Source of these receptors: a female donor with breast cancer.

This chain uses TRBV7-2 with TRBJ2-1, with 9 bases matching TRBD1. This CDR3 is built from 14 residues. V was pared by 7 bases and J by 6 bases, with 7 bases of the junction left unmatched. Germline V CDR1 and CDR2: SGHTA, FQGNSA. The CDR3 is CASTPGTGFNEQFF. The CDR3 coding sequence is TGTGCCAGCACCCCCGGGACAGGGTTCAATGAGCAGTTCTTC.

The genes are TRBV6-1 and TRBJ1-5; D is ambiguous. The CDR3 totals 14 residues. V was cut by 5 bases and J by 0 bases, with 8 bases left in between. Germline CDR1 is MNHNS and CDR2 is SASEGT. The CDR3 DNA sequence: TGTGCCAGCAGTTCCTCAAATAGCAATCAGCCCCAGCATTTT. It encodes CASSSSNSNQPQHF.

CDR3 loop: CASSPPPAFTEAFF. DNA for the CDR3: TGTGCCAGCAGTCCTCCCCCGGCCTTTACTGAAGCTTTCTTT. The chain carries TRBV28 and TRBJ1-1; the D is unclear. The germline V gene has CDR1 MDHEN and CDR2 SYDVKM. The CDR3 runs to 14 residues. Trimming stripped 5 bases from V and 5 bases from J, with 15 bases between.

The rearrangement joins TRBV19 to TRBJ1-6, with D uncertain. Between the trimmed V and J ends, which lost 4 bases and 10 bases, there was a span of 14 bases. The CDR3 is made up of 14 amino acids. Germline CDR1 reads LNHDA; CDR2 reads SQIVND (reference sequence). The CDR3 coding sequence is TGTGCCAGTAGTACCCAGGCCACCCGATCACCCCTCCACTTT. This gives the protein CASSTQATRSPLHF.

This clonotype has more than one count but fewer than ten. V is TRBV11-3 and J is TRBJ2-1; unclear D gene. With 0 bases removed from V and 8 bases from J, the gap between germline ends came to 8 bases. CDR1 and CDR2 from the germline V gene are SGHNT and YENEEA. This CDR3 has 13 residues. Here the CDR3 DNA reads TGTGCCAGCAGCTTAGACAGCTTCGATGAGCAGTTCTTC. It codes for CASSLDSFDEQFF.

The chain joins TRBV7-8 to TRBJ2-2, with a possible D match to TRBD2 (6 bases). The CDR3 contains 16 residues. The V and J ends lost 1 base and 8 bases respectively, with 17 bases between them. CDR1 and CDR2 from the germline V gene are SGHVS and FQNEAQ. CDR3 protein: CASSLVAGPGSGELFF. For the CDR3, the DNA is TGTGCCAGCAGCTTAGTCGCGGGGCCTGGATCGGGGGAGCTGTTTTTT.

The rearrangement uses TRBV7-2 and TRBJ1-1; D remains unclear. V was trimmed by 1 base and J by 7 bases, leaving 10 bases between them. The CDR3 has 13 amino acids. Germline V gene data show CDR1 as SGHTA and CDR2 as FQGNSA. CDR3 bases: TGTGCCAGCAGCTTAGTATGGCAGGATGAAGCTTTCTTT. Encoded protein: CASSLVWQDEAFF.

The V and J genes are TRBV30 and TRBJ2-4; 13 positions match TRBD2. Looked up from germline, CDR1 is GTSNPN and CDR2 is SVGIG (reference sequence). The length of the CDR3 is 14 residues. Trimming took 3 bases from V and 7 from J; bases not matched to a gene: 3. CDR3 loop: CAWRATSGRNIQYF. The CDR3 DNA is TGTGCCTGGAGGGCGACTAGCGGGAGGAACATTCAGTACTTC.

The V call is TRBV7-3, the J call TRBJ2-2; the D is unclear. This CDR3 spans 12 amino acids. V was pared by 0 bases and J by 4 bases, with 0 bases between. Germline V gene data show CDR1 as SGHTA and CDR2 as FQGTGA. CDR3 bases: TGTGCCAGCAGCTTAACCACCGGGGAGCTGTTTTTT. Residues: CASSLTTGELFF.

This clonotype was recorded once. The V and J genes are TRBV20-1 and TRBJ2-1; 11 positions agree with TRBD2. The germline V gene encodes CDR1 DFQATT and CDR2 SNEGSKA (reference sequence). V lost 6 bases to trimming and J lost 5 bases; unmatched junction nucleotides: 6. This CDR3 region has 14 residues. The CDR3 region has the DNA TGCAGTGCCGGGCGACTAGCGGGGAACAATGAGCAGTTCTTC. As protein: CSAGRLAGNNEQFF.

V gene TRBV6-5 combines with J gene TRBJ2-3; D gene unclear. V lost 5 bases and J lost 0, with 18 bases in between. Germline CDR1 is MNHEY and CDR2 is SVGAGI. CDR3 length equals 17 residues. CDR3 residues: CASSKSLDIFSTDTQYF. For the CDR3, the DNA is TGTGCCAGCAGTAAATCCCTAGACATCTTTAGCACAGATACGCAGTATTTT.

The CDR3 protein is CSARDFPGIQETQYF. The CDR3 region has the DNA TGCAGTGCTAGAGATTTTCCGGGCATTCAAGAGACCCAGTACTTC. V is TRBV20-1 and J is TRBJ2-5; D ambiguous. This CDR3 comprises 15 residues. Germline-derived CDR1 and CDR2 are DFQATT and SNEGSKA (reference sequence). The germline V and J ends were trimmed by 0 bases and 2 bases, with 13 bases remaining between them.

The genes are TRBV25-1 and TRBJ1-1; D gene ambiguous. Germline CDR1 reads MGHDK; CDR2 reads SYGVNS. Trimming removed 7 bases from V and 1 base from J, with 10 bases in between. The CDR3 has 13 amino acids. CDR3 coding DNA: TGTGCCAGCAACTCCCCCGAGAACACTGAAGCTTTCTTT. This gives the protein CASNSPENTEAFF.

The V call is TRBV7-2, the J call TRBJ2-1; D might be TRBD2 (5 bases). V was trimmed by 5 bases and J by 0 bases, leaving 11 bases between them. The CDR3 runs to 15 residues. From germline, CDR1 is SGHTA and CDR2 FQGNSA. The CDR3 region is CASSMDSNSYNEQFF. CDR3 DNA sequence: TGTGCCAGCAGCATGGACTCCAACTCCTACAATGAGCAGTTCTTC.

This chain connects TRBV7-8 to TRBJ2-2; weak D call: TRBD2 (6 bases). The V gene lost 3 bases and the J gene lost 0 bases, with 11 bases spanning the gap. This CDR3 is 16 amino acids long. Germline-derived CDR1 and CDR2 are SGHVS and FQNEAQ. DNA of the CDR3: TGTGCCAGCAGCTTCTTGACTAGAGCGAACACCGGGGAGCTGTTTTTT. The encoded protein is CASSFLTRANTGELFF.

This chain joins TRBV20-1 and TRBJ2-1; no clear D gene. Trimming cost V 6 bases and J 0 bases, with 12 bases left between them. The CDR3 is made up of 14 amino acids. In germline, CDR1 is DFQATT, CDR2 SNEGSKA (reference sequence). The CDR3 DNA reads TGCAGTGCCGAGGTGGTTAGCTCCTACAATGAGCAGTTCTTC. Residues: CSAEVVSSYNEQFF.

This clonotype was counted a single time. The chain is built from TRBV10-2 and TRBJ1-1, with 7 bases lining up with TRBD1. CDR1 and CDR2 from the germline V gene are WSHSY and SAAADI. CDR3 length equals 15 residues. V dropped 2 bases and J dropped 1; count of bases not matched to a gene: 4. DNA for the CDR3: TGCGCCAGCAGTGAGCCGAGGGGGCCGAACACTGAAGCTTTCTTT. This sequence encodes CASSEPRGPNTEAFF.

The chain joins TRBV6-5 to TRBJ1-1; tentatively, D is TRBD1 (5 bases). Deletions cut 3 bases from V and 8 bases from J, with 19 bases between. In germline, CDR1 is MNHEY, CDR2 SVGAGI. This CDR3 spans 15 amino acids. The CDR3, as DNA: TGTGCCAGCAGTTATCGTGGGCGTGAGGGACCCGAAGCTTTCTTT. As protein: CASSYRGREGPEAFF.

The chain carries TRBV20-1 and TRBJ1-5; TRBD1 is a possible D gene (5 bases). Germline V lookup: CDR1 DFQATT, CDR2 SNEGSKA (reference sequence). V shed 0 bases and J shed 3 bases, with 12 bases lying between them. This CDR3 has 15 amino acids. The DNA of the CDR3 is TGCAGTGCTAGAGATCTTAGGGGAATCAATCAGCCCCAGCATTTT. Its translation is CSARDLRGINQPQHF.

The genes are TRBV7-6 and TRBJ2-3, with 9 bases aligning to TRBD2. The junction had 9 bases not matched to a gene; V was cut back by 0 bases and J by 11 bases. Germline V gene lookup returns CDR1 SGHVS and CDR2 FNYEAQ. CDR3 size: 15 residues. The CDR3 is CASSLAAGGPFGQYF. As DNA, the CDR3 is TGTGCCAGCAGCTTAGCCGCGGGAGGGCCTTTCGGGCAGTATTTT.

This chain links TRBV20-1 with TRBJ2-1; D not certain. Looked up from germline, CDR1 is DFQATT and CDR2 is SNEGSKA (reference sequence). The CDR3 contains 14 residues. Trimming took off 4 bases at V and 1 base at J, with 11 bases between the two ends. The DNA of the CDR3 is TGCAGTGCTAATGTCTTAGGTTCCTACAATGAGCAGTTCTTC. Translation gives CSANVLGSYNEQFF.